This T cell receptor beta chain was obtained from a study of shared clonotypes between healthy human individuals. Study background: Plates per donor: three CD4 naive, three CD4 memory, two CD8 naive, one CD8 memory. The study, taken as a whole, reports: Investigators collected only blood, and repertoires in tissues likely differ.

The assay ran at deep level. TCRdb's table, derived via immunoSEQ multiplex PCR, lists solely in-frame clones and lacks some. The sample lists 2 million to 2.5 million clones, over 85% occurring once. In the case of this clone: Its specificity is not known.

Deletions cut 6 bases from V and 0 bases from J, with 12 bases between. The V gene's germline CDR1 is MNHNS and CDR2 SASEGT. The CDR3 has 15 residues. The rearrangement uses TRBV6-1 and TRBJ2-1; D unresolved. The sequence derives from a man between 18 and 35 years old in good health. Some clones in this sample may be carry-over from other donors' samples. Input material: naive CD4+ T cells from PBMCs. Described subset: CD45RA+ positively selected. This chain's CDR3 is CASRTSVFSYNEQFF. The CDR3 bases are TGTGCCAGCAGGACCTCTGTTTTCTCCTACAATGAGCAGTTCTTC.